This entry is about one T cell receptor beta chain. The antigen is unknown. Time point described: persistent/refractory GD, antithyroid drugs over 5 years with positive TRAb. PBMC RNA served as the TCR library source. The data were obtained in a study of regulatory T cells in long-lasting Graves disease. Notes on the study in general: Persistent disease showed a preference for TRBV28, TRBJ1-2 and TRBJ2-5.

Per germline, CDR1 KGHSH and CDR2 LQKENI. V shed 8 bases, J shed 2 bases, and the junction held 6 bases outside the gene matches. The CDR3 is 13 residues long. Assembly of TCR beta libraries relied on iRepertoire HTBI primers together with Arm-PCR of CDR3 regions. In TCRdb, the multiplex PCR reads were re-called with MiXCR into one record per CDR3 protein. The sample records 600,000 to 850,000 distinct CDR3 sequences, 30% being singletons. The sample here was peripheral blood mononuclear cells (PBMCs), taken when the disease was refractory, from a patient treated with antithyroid drugs. This chain joins TRBV18 and TRBJ2-7, with 7 bases fitting TRBD1. The sequence derives from a female donor with Graves disease. CDR3 sequence (DNA): TGTGCCAGCCCACTTGGGACAGCCTACGAGCAGTACTTC. Amino acids: CASPLGTAYEQYF.